This T cell receptor (beta chain) was obtained from a study of CD4 T cells in relation to SARS-CoV-2 and coronaviruses. General study points: Roughly three fifths of donors had memory CD4+ clonotypes crossrecognizing SARS-CoV-2 and common cold coronavirus spike. Crossreactivity was assessed only for spike protein, not other viral proteins.

The data were produced by immunoSEQ multiplex PCR, yet TCRdb's version contains in-frame clones alone and is incomplete. The sample holds about 15,000 clones, roughly 78% seen once. As regards this clone: Its antigen is not identified.

The unexposed donors gave CD4+ T cells in 2011-2018, prior to COVID-19. CD4+ T cells were isolated from the cells after 10 days of culture. Each well had a few million PBMCs in about 5% human AB serum with IL-2. The CDR3 runs to 15 residues. CDR1 is MNHNS, CDR2 SASEGT, per germline. V lost 1 base and J lost 0, with 7 bases in between. The receptor was derived from a human donor in good health. Sequences were obtained from CD4+ T cells from PBMCs, cultured in vitro. The chain couples TRBV6-1 to TRBJ1-3; D not resolved. CDR3 residues: CASSEVGHSGNTIYF. CDR3 DNA: TGTGCCAGCAGTGAAGTAGGGCACTCTGGAAACACCATATATTTT.